This TCR beta chain was identified during a study of shared clonotypes between healthy human individuals. The germline CDR1 and CDR2 sequences are SGHRS and YFSETQ. The CDR3 is 14 amino acids. Trimming removed 6 bases from V and 9 bases from J; junction bases left unmatched: 11. Every subset had its genomic DNA shared out evenly among several immunoSEQ plates. The data were produced by immunoSEQ multiplex PCR, yet TCRdb's version contains in-frame clones alone and is incomplete. Of 400,000 to 550,000 clones in the sample, 79% are singletons; the top ten hold roughly 12%. Specimen: PBMCs. The V call is TRBV5-1, the J call TRBJ2-1; 8 bases map to TRBD1. The sequence was obtained from a middle-aged woman in good health. Some clones in this sample may be carry-over from other donors' samples. The CDR3 DNA reads as TGCGCCAGCACCCCTGGGGCAGGGGGCGTTGAGCAGTTCTTC. It is translated as CASTPGAGGVEQFF.